Shown below are 15 T cell receptor beta chains from a single sample sequenced in a study of technical replicates of blood from a few donors. Profiled with immunoSEQ multiplex PCR; TCRdb holds only in-frame clones, not every one. The repertoire holds tens of thousands of clones, with more than 85% as singletons. Source material: T cells isolated from PBMCs. These receptors all stem from a human donor in good health.

The J gene is TRBJ2-5, the V gene TRBV9, with D unclear. Germline-derived CDR1 and CDR2 are SGDLS and YYNGEE. The CDR3 sequence is 14 residues long. V was cut by 0 bases and J by 4 bases, with 10 bases left in between. The CDR3, as DNA: TGTGCCAGCAGCGTAGCGCGAGCAACAGAGACCCAGTACTTC. Translating it yields CASSVARATETQYF.

The V gene is TRBV6-5, the J gene TRBJ1-3, with D unresolved. The CDR3 has 13 amino acids. Trimming cost V 7 bases and J 2 bases, with 9 bases left between them. Germline V gene data show CDR1 as MNHEY and CDR2 as SVGAGI. The CDR3 reads CASTRSPGNTIYF. CDR3 nucleotide sequence: TGTGCCAGCACCCGGTCTCCTGGAAACACCATATATTTT.

The chain employs TRBV19 and TRBJ2-7; 13 bases align to TRBD2. The CDR3 extends over 17 amino acids. Germline loops: CDR1 LNHDA, CDR2 SQIVND (reference sequence). The ends lost 3 bases at V and 6 bases at J; junction bases unmatched: 11. Written as DNA, the CDR3 is TGTGCCAGTAGTATTATAGTAGGACTAGCGGGAGCCGTCGAGCAGTACTTC. Translation: CASSIIVGLAGAVEQYF.

This clone was observed a single time. CDR3 loop: CASSQEPNPYEQYF. CDR3 nucleotide sequence: TGTGCCAGCAGCCAAGAGCCTAACCCCTACGAGCAGTACTTC. The chain couples TRBV4-2 to TRBJ2-7; D is uncertain. The germline V gene has CDR1 LGHNA and CDR2 YNFKEQ. The CDR3 totals 14 residues. Trimming took off 0 bases at V and 2 bases at J, with 8 bases between the two ends.

The V and J genes are TRBV5-1 and TRBJ2-7, with TRBD1 identical over 7 bases. The CDR3 extends over 19 amino acids. The V segment lost 2 bases and the J segment 3 bases; nucleotides outside the gene matches: 20. Germline V gene sequence: CDR1 SGHRS, CDR2 YFSETQ. CDR3 in DNA: TGCGCCAGCAGCTTAGCATATCCAATCGGGACAGTCAACTTCTACGAGCAGTACTTC. It specifies CASSLAYPIGTVNFYEQYF. Full variable domain (missing parts from reference TRBV5-1 and TRBJ2-7): KAGVTQTPRYLIKTRGQQVTLSCSPISGHRSVSWYQQTPGQGLQFLFEYFSETQRNKGNFPGRFSGRQFSNSRSEMNVSTLELGDSALYLCASSLAYPIGTVNFYEQYFGPGTRLTVT.

This clone was detected only once. The J gene is TRBJ2-5, the V gene TRBV6-1; maybe TRBD1 (6 bases). The germline V gene has CDR1 MNHNS and CDR2 SASEGT. CDR3 size: 14 residues. Trimming removed 7 bases at V and 1 base at J, with 13 bases between. Written as DNA, the CDR3 is TGTGCCAGCATGCGAGGACAGCTCCAAGAGACCCAGTACTTC. Translated, it gives CASMRGQLQETQYF.

The V gene is TRBV7-9, the J gene TRBJ1-2, with a possible D match to TRBD1 (6 bases). The CDR3 covers 14 residues. Per the germline V gene, CDR1 is SEHNR and CDR2 is FQNEAQ (reference sequence). V was pared by 4 bases and J by 6 bases, with 15 bases between. As DNA, the CDR3 is TGTGCCAGCAGCTCCCTCAGGGGCCCAAATGGCTACACCTTC. Amino acids: CASSSLRGPNGYTF.

This clone was seen just once. The V gene is TRBV25-1, the J gene TRBJ1-2, with TRBD1 matching over 8 bases. This CDR3 region has 16 residues. Germline CDR1 reads MGHDK; CDR2 reads SYGVNS. V was clipped by 8 bases and J by 2 bases; unmatched bases: 13. The CDR3 loop reads CASGGDLQGENYGYTF. As DNA, the CDR3 is TGTGCCAGCGGGGGGGATCTACAGGGGGAAAACTATGGCTACACCTTC.

CDR3 sequence: CASSLRDRLGGYTF. As DNA, the CDR3 is TGTGCCAGCAGTTTACGGGACAGGCTGGGTGGCTACACCTTC. The chain carries TRBV28 and TRBJ1-2, with 8 bases fitting TRBD1. Germline V gene data show CDR1 as MDHEN and CDR2 as SYDVKM. After removal of 2 bases from V and 7 bases from J, the junction contained 6 bases not matched to a gene. The CDR3 runs 14 residues.

This chain links TRBV2 with TRBJ1-4; TRBD1 agrees at 8 bases. CDR3 length equals 14 residues. Looked up from germline, CDR1 is SNHLY and CDR2 is FYNNEI. The V gene end was trimmed by 8 bases and the J gene end by 7 bases; junction bases not matched to a gene: 9. CDR3 coding DNA: TGTGCCAGCTTGGTGGAGACAGGGGCTGAAAAACTGTTTTTT. Residues: CASLVETGAEKLFF.

The rearrangement links TRBV7-3 to TRBJ2-2; 8 bases are shared with TRBD1. With 0 bases clipped from V and 4 bases from J, the junction kept 7 bases outside the gene matches. The CDR3 extends over 17 amino acids. The V gene's germline CDR1 is SGHTA and CDR2 FQGTGA. The chain's CDR3 is CASSLTPGQGGTGELFF. The CDR3 bases are TGTGCCAGCAGCTTAACGCCAGGACAGGGCGGCACCGGGGAGCTGTTTTTT. Looking up the rest from reference TRBV7-3 and TRBJ2-2 gives the full variable domain: GAGVSQTPSNKVTEKGKYVELRCDPISGHTALYWYRQSLGQGPEFLIYFQGTGAADDSGLPNDRFFAVRPEGSVSTLKIQRTERGDSAVYLCASSLTPGQGGTGELFFGEGSRLTVL.

The rearrangement uses TRBV6-6 and TRBJ1-5, with D perhaps matching TRBD1 (6 bases). Germline V gene data show CDR1 as MNHNY and CDR2 as SVGAGI (reference sequence). With 10 bases removed from V and 4 bases from J, the gap between germline ends came to 11 bases. The CDR3 totals 12 residues. The CDR3 nucleotides are TGTGCCACCAAAGGGGGTAATCAGCCCCAGCATTTT. Its translation is CATKGGNQPQHF.

The chain combines TRBV30 with TRBJ2-3; the D gene is possibly TRBD1 (5 bases). Per the germline V gene, CDR1 is GTSNPN and CDR2 is SVGIG (reference sequence). The germline V and J ends were trimmed by 4 bases and 0 bases, with 11 bases remaining between them. The CDR3 runs to 14 residues. In DNA, the CDR3 is TGTGCCTGGACAACAGGTATGAGCACAGATACGCAGTATTTT. Translating it yields CAWTTGMSTDTQYF.

The rearrangement uses TRBV6-5 and TRBJ2-1; TRBD2 agrees at 8 bases. The V and J ends lost 2 bases and 8 bases, in that order; junction bases with no gene match: 11. Germline V gives CDR1 MNHEY, CDR2 SVGAGI. The CDR3 runs to 16 residues. The CDR3 protein is CASSYLRAGDSDEQFF. CDR3 DNA sequence: TGTGCCAGCAGTTACCTTCGAGCGGGAGACTCGGATGAGCAGTTCTTC.

For the CDR3, the DNA is TGTGCCAGCAGTTTCTCGGGGAGCAATCAGCCCCAGCATTTT. Translating gives CASSFSGSNQPQHF. J is TRBJ1-5 and V is TRBV27, with D uncertain. The CDR3 is 14 residues long. The ends were cut back, 3 bases at V and 1 base at J, with 7 bases in the middle. CDR1 is MNHEY and CDR2 is SMNVEV in the germline V gene (reference sequence).